This TCR beta chain comes out of a study of neoadjuvant anti-PD-1 for oral cavity cancer. Study as a whole: Patients mostly received three to four biweekly nivolumab doses at 3 mg/kg before surgery. Study results and limitations: Expansion of preexisting intratumoral clones was suggested to aid response.

Trimming cost V 2 bases and J 4 bases, with 11 bases left between them. This CDR3 is 14 amino acids long. Germline-derived CDR1 and CDR2 are SSHAT and FNYEAQ (reference sequence). TCRdb's copy holds only in-frame clones and misses some; the assay was immunoSEQ multiplex PCR. The sample gives under 14,000 clones, about 50% of which show up once; roughly 29% is in the top ten. As for this clone: Its target is unknown.

This specimen was tumor tissue, taken before nivolumab (anti-PD-1) treatment. The receptor was isolated from a person aged 35 to 85 with oral cavity squamous cell carcinoma. The gene calls are TRBV7-7 and TRBJ2-5; tentatively, D is TRBD1 or TRBD2 (5 bases each). This chain's CDR3 is CASSLSRGAETQYF. DNA of the CDR3: TGTGCCAGCAGCTTATCGCGAGGGGCAGAGACCCAGTACTTC.